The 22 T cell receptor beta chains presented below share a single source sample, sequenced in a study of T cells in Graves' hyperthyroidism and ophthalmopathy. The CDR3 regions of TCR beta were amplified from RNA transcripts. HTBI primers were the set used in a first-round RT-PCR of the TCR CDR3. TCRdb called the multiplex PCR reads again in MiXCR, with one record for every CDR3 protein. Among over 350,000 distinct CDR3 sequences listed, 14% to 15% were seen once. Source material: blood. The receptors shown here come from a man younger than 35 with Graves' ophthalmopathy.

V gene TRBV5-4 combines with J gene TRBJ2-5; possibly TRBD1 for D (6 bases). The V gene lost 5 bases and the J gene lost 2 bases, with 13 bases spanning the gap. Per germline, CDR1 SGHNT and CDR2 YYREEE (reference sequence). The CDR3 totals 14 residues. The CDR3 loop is CASSQRQEQETQYF. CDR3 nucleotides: TGTGCCAGCAGTCAACGACAGGAACAAGAGACCCAGTACTTC.

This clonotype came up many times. CDR3 in amino acids: CASSYSGSNEQFF. CDR3 sequence (DNA): TGTGCCAGCAGTTATAGCGGGTCCAATGAGCAGTTCTTC. This chain joins TRBV6-1 and TRBJ2-1; the match to TRBD2 covers 7 bases. This CDR3 comprises 13 residues. With 5 bases clipped from V and 6 bases from J, the junction kept 4 bases outside the gene matches. In germline, CDR1 is MNHNS, CDR2 SASEGT.

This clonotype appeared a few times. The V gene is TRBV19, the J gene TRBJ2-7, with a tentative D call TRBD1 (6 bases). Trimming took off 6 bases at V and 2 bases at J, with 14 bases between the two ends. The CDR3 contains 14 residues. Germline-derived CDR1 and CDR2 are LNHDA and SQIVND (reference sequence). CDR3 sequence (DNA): TGTGCCAGTAGCCCTACGACAGGTACCTACGAGCAGTACTTC. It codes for CASSPTTGTYEQYF.

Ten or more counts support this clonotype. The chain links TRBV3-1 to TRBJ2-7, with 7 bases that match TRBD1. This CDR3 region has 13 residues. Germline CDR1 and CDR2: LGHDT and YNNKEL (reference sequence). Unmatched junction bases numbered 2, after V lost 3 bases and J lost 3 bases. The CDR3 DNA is TGTGCCAGCAGCCACGGACAGGACTACGAGCAGTACTTC. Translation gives CASSHGQDYEQYF.

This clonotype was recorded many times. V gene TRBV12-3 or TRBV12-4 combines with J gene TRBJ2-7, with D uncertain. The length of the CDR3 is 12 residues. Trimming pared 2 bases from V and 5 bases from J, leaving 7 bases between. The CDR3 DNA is TGTGCCAGCAGTTTAAGCCCCCACGAGCAGTACTTC. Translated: CASSLSPHEQYF.

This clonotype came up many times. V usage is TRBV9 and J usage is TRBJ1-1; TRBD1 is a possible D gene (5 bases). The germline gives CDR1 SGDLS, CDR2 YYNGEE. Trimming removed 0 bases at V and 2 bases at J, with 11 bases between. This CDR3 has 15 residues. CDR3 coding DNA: TGTGCCAGCAGCGTAGCCGGGACCTCAAACACTGAAGCTTTCTTT. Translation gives CASSVAGTSNTEAFF.

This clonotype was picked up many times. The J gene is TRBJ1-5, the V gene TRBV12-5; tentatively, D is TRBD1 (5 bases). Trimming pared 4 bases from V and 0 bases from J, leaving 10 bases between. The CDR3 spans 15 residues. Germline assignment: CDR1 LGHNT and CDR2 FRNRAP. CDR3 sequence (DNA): TGTGCTAGTGGTTCGGACATTTATAGCAATCAGCCCCAGCATTTT. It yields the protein CASGSDIYSNQPQHF.

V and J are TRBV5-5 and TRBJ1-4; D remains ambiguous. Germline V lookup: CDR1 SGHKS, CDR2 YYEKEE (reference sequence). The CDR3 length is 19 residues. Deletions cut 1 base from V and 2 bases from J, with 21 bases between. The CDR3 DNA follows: TGTGCCAGCAGCTTGTCCCCCTTATACGGGTTGGGCACTAATGAAAAACTGTTTTTT. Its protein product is CASSLSPLYGLGTNEKLFF.

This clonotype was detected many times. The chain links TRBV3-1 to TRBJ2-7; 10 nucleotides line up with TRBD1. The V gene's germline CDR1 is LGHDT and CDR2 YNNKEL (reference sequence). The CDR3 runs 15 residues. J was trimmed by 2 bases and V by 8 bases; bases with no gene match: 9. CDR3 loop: CASAAFGTGAYEQYF. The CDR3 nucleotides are TGTGCCAGCGCGGCATTCGGGACAGGGGCCTACGAGCAGTACTTC.

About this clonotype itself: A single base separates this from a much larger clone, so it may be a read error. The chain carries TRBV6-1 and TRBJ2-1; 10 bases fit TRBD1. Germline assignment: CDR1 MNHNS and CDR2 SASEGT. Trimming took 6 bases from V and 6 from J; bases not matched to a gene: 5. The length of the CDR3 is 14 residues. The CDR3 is CASSPGTGANEQFF. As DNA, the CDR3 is TGTGCCAGCAGCCCCGGGACAGGGGCCAATGAGCAGTTCTTC.

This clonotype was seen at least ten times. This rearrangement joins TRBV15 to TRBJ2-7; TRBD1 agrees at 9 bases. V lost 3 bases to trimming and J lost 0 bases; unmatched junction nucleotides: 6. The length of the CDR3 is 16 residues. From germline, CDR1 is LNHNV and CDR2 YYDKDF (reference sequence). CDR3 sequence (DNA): TGTGCCACCAGCAGGGACAGGGGCCAAAGCTCCTACGAGCAGTACTTC. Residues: CATSRDRGQSSYEQYF.

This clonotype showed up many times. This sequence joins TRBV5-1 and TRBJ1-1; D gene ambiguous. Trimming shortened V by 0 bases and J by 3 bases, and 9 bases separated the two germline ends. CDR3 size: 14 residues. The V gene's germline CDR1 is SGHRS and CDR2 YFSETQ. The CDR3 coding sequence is TGCGCCAGCAGCTTGGGGACCGTGGACACTGAAGCTTTCTTT. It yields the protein CASSLGTVDTEAFF.

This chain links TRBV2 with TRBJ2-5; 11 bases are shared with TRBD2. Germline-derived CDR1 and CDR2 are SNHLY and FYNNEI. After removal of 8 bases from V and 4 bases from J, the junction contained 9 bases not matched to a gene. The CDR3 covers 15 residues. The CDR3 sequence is CASSVAGGPRETQYF. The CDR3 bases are TGTGCCAGCTCGGTAGCGGGGGGGCCAAGAGAGACCCAGTACTTC.

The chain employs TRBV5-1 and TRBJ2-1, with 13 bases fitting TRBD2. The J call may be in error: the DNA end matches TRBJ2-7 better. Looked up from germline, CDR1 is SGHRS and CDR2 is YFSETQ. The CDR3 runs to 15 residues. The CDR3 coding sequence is TGCGCCAGCAGCATTAGGACTAGCGGGAGTAATGAGCAGTACTTC. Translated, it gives CASSIRTSGSNEQYF.

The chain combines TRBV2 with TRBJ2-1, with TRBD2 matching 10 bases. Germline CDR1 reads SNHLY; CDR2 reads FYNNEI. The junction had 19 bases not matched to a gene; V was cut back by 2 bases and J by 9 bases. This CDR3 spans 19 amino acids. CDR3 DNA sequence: TGTGCCAGCAGTGAAAATGGTGGACTAGCGGACCTCCTCAGCCGTGAGCAGTTCTTC. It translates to CASSENGGLADLLSREQFF. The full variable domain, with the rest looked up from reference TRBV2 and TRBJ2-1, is EPEVTQTPSHQVTQMGQEVILRCVPISNHLYFYWYRQILGQKVEFLVSFYNNEISEKSEIFDDQFSVERPDGSNFTLKIRSTKLEDSAMYFCASSENGGLADLLSREQFFGPGTRLTVL.

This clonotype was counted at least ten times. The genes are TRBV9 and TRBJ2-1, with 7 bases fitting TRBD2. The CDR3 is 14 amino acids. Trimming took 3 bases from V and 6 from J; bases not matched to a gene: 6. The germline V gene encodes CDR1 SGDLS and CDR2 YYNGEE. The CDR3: CASSDLTSANEQFF. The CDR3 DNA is TGTGCCAGCAGCGACCTTACTAGCGCCAATGAGCAGTTCTTC.

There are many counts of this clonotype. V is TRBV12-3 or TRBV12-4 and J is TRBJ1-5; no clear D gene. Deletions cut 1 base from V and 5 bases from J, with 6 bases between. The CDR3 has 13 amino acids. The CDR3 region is CASSLDSHQPQHF. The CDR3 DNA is TGTGCCAGCAGTTTAGACAGCCATCAGCCCCAGCATTTT.

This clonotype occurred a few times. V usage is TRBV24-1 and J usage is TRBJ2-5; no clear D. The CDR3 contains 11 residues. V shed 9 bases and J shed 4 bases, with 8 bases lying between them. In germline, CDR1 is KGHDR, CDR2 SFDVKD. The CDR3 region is CATRLGETQYF. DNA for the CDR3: TGTGCCACCCGACTCGGAGAGACCCAGTACTTC.

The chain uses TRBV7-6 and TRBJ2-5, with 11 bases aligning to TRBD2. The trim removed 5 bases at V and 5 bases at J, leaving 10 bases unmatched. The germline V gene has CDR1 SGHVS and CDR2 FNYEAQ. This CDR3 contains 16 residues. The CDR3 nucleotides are TGTGCCAGCAGCAAGACTAGCGGGACCTCCGAGGAGACCCAGTACTTC. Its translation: CASSKTSGTSEETQYF.

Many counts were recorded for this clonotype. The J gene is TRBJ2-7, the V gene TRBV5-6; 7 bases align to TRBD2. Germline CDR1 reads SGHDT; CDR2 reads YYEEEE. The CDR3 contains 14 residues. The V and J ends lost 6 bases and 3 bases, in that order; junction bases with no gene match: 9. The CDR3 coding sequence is TGTGCCAGCACTGGGAGGGGTACTTTCTACGAGCAGTACTTC. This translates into CASTGRGTFYEQYF.

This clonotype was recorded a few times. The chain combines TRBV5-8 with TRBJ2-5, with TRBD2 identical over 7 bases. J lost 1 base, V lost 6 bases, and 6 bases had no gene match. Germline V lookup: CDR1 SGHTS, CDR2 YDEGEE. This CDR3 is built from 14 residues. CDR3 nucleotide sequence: TGTGCCAGCACGTCAGCGGGGCGCCAAGAGACCCAGTACTTC. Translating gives CASTSAGRQETQYF. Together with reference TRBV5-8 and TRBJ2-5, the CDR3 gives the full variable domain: EAGVTQSPTHLIKTRGQQATLRCSPISGHTSVYWYQQALGLGLQFLLWYDEGEERNRGNFPPRFSGRQFPNYSSELNVNALELEDSALYLCASTSAGRQETQYFGPGTRLLVL.

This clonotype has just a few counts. The CDR3 protein is CASSRQGNEQYF. The DNA of the CDR3 is TGTGCCAGCTCACGACAGGGTAACGAGCAGTACTTC. This chain joins TRBV18 and TRBJ2-7, with 7 positions matching TRBD1. The CDR3 consists of 12 residues. Germline loops: CDR1 KGHSH, CDR2 LQKENI. After removal of 4 bases from V and 5 bases from J, the junction contained 2 bases not matched to a gene.